This T cell receptor beta chain was observed in a study of T cells in Graves' hyperthyroidism and ophthalmopathy. The V gene's germline CDR1 is MNHEY and CDR2 SVGEGT. Trimming took 6 bases from V and 1 from J; bases not matched to a gene: 2. CDR3 length: 14 amino acids. Subjects with ophthalmopathy showed a Clinical Activity Score no lower than 3, a NOSPECS grade no lower than 4, and a duration shorter than 3 months. Patients with uncontrolled infections, other autoimmune diseases, pregnancy or lactation were excluded. The table lists this clonotype with many counts. From RNA transcripts, TCR beta CDR3 regions were amplified. TCR CDR3 regions were first amplified by RT-PCR with HTBI primers. TCRdb ran MiXCR on the multiplex PCR reads and lists one entry per CDR3 protein. The sample yields hundreds of thousands of distinct CDR3 sequences, about a sixth seen once.

The source is a woman aged 18-29 years with Graves' ophthalmopathy. Sequences were obtained from blood. This chain links TRBV6-2 or TRBV6-3 with TRBJ2-2, with 7 nucleotides matching TRBD2. The DNA of the CDR3 is TGTGCCAGCAGGCCTAGCGGGAACACCGGGGAGCTGTTTTTT. Encoded protein: CASRPSGNTGELFF.